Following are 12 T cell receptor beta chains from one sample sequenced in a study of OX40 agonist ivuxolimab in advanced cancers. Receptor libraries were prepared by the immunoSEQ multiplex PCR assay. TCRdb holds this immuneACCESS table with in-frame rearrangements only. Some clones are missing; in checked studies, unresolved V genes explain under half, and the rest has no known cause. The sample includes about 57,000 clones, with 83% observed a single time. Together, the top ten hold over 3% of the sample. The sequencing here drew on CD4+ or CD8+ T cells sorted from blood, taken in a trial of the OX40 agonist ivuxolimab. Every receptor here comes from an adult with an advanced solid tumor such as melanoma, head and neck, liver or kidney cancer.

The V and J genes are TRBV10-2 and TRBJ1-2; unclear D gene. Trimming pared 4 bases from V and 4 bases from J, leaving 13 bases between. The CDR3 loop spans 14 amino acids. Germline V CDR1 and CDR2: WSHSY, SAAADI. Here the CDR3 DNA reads TGCGCCAGCAGTGTCGGCGAAAGCGGCTATGGCTACACCTTC. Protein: CASSVGESGYGYTF.

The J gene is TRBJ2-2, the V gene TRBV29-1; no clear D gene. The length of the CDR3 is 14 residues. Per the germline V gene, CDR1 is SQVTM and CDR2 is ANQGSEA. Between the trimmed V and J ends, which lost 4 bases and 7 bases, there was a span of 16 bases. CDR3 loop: CSVGTLPPGGELFF. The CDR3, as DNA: TGCAGCGTTGGCACACTTCCACCCGGCGGGGAGCTGTTTTTT.

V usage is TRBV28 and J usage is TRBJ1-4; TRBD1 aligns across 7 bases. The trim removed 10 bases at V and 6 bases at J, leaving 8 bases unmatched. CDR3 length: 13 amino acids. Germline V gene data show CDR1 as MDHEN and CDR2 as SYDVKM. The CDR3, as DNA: TGTGCCACCAACACAGGGGATTATGAAAAACTGTTTTTT. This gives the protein CATNTGDYEKLFF.

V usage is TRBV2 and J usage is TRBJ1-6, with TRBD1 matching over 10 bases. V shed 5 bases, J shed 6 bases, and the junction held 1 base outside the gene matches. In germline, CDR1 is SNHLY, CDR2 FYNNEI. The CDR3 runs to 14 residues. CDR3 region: CASSWDRGNSPLHF. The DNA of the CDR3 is TGTGCCAGCAGTTGGGACAGGGGTAATTCACCCCTCCACTTT.

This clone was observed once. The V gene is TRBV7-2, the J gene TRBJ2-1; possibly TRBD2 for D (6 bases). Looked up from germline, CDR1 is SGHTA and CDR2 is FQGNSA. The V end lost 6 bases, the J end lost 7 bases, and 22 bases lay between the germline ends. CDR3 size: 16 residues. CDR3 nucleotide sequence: TGTGCCAGCAGTAGATTCGGGACTTCCCCAGGGAATGAGCAGTTCTTC. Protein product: CASSRFGTSPGNEQFF.

The CDR3 DNA is TGTGCCAGCAGCTTAGCTGCCAGGGACTACGAGCAGTACTTC. The encoded protein is CASSLAARDYEQYF. The chain is built from TRBV7-2 and TRBJ2-7, with D tentatively TRBD1 (5 bases). The germline CDR1 and CDR2 sequences are SGHTA and FQGNSA. The CDR3 loop spans 14 amino acids. V shed 0 bases and J shed 3 bases, with 9 bases lying between them.

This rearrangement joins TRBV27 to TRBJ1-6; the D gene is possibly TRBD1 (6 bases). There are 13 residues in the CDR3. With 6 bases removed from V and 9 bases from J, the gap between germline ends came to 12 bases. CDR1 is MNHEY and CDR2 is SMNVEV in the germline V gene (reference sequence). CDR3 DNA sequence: TGTGCCAGCAGGCGAGGGGGGAGTTCACCCCTCCACTTT. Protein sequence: CASRRGGSSPLHF.

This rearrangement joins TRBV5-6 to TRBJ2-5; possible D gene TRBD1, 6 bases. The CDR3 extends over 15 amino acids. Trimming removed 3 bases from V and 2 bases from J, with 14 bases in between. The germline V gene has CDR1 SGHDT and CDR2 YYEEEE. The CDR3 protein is CASSSFPDRQETQYF. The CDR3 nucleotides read TGTGCCAGCAGCTCGTTTCCAGACAGGCAAGAGACCCAGTACTTC.

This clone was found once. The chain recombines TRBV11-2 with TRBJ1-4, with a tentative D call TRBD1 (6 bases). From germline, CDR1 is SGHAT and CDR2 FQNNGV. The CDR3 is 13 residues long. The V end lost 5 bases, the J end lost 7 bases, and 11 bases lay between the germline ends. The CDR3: CASSPGTLEKLFF. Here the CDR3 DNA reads TGTGCCAGCAGCCCCGGGACACTTGAAAAACTGTTTTTT.

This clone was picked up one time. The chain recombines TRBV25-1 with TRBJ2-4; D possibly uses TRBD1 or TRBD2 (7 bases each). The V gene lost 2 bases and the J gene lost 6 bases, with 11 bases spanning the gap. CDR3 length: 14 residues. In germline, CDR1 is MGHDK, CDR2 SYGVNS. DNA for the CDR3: TGTGCCAGCAGTGAAGCCAGGGGGGGAAACATTCAGTACTTC. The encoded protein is CASSEARGGNIQYF.

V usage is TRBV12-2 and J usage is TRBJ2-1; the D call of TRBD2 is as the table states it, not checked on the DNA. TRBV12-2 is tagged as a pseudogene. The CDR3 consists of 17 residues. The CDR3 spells CASRLPTSGRADNEQFF. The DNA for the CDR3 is TGTGCAAGTCGCTTACCGACTAGCGGGAGGGCCGACAATGAGCAGTTCTTC.

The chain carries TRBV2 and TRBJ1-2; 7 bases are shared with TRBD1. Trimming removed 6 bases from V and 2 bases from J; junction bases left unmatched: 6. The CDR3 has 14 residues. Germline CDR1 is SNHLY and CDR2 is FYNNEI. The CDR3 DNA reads TGTGCCAGCAGAGAAACGGGACAGAACTATGGCTACACCTTC. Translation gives CASRETGQNYGYTF.